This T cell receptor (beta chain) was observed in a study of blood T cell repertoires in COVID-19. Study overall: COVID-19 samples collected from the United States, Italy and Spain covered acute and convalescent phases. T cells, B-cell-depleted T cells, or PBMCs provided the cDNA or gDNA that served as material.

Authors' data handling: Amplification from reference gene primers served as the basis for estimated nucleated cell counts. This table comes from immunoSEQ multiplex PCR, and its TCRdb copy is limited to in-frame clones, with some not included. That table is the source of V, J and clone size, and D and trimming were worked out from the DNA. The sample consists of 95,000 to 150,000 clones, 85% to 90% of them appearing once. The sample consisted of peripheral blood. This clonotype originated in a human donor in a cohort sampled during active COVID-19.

CDR3 sequence reads: CASSQDQGQGWGETQYF. The CDR3, as DNA: TGCGCCAGCAGCCAAGATCAAGGACAGGGCTGGGGAGAGACCCAGTACTTC. The chain combines TRBV4-1 with TRBJ2-5, with 8 bases aligning to TRBD1. The CDR3 has 17 residues. With 0 bases clipped from V and 4 bases from J, the junction kept 10 bases outside the gene matches. Germline lookup yields CDR1 MGHRA and CDR2 YSYEKL.